Shown below are 14 T cell receptor beta chains from a single sample sequenced in a study of blood T cell repertoires in COVID-19. Assay used: immunoSEQ multiplex PCR; TCRdb lists only in-frame clones, some missing. Of under 60,000 clones detected, 87% appear once; the ten largest clones hold 10%. The sequencing sample was made of peripheral blood. Receptors were obtained from a human donor with acute or convalescent COVID-19. The donor label of this sample is uncertain.

The chain is built from TRBV7-9 and TRBJ1-1; 7 bases agree with TRBD1. The germline V gene has CDR1 SEHNR and CDR2 FQNEAQ (reference sequence). The CDR3 is 14 residues long. V trimming: 5 bases; J trimming: 3 bases; junction bases outside the gene matches: 6. CDR3 bases: TGTGCCAGCAGCCCAAGACAGGGTGACACTGAAGCTTTCTTT. Protein: CASSPRQGDTEAFF. Based on the CDR3 plus reference TRBV7-9 and TRBJ1-1, the full variable domain is DTGVSQNPRHKITKRGQNVTFRCDPISEHNRLYWYRQTLGQGPEFLTYFQNEAQLEKSRLLSDRFSAERPKGSFSTLEIQRTEQGDSAMYLCASSPRQGDTEAFFGQGTRLTVV.

The chain links TRBV9 to TRBJ2-1; 11 bases are a match to TRBD2. CDR3 length: 15 amino acids. Germline assignment: CDR1 SGDLS and CDR2 YYNGEE. The J segment lost 9 bases and the V segment lost 4 bases, leaving 9 bases of the junction unmatched. The CDR3 loop reads CASSTRLAGSGEQFF. Here the CDR3 DNA reads TGTGCCAGCAGCACCCGACTAGCGGGGAGTGGTGAGCAGTTCTTC. Looking up the rest from reference TRBV9 and TRBJ2-1 gives the full variable domain: DSGVTQTPKHLITATGQRVTLRCSPRSGDLSVYWYQQSLDQGLQFLIQYYNGEERAKGNILERFSAQQFPDLHSELNLSSLELGDSALYFCASSTRLAGSGEQFFGPGTRLTVL.

This chain connects TRBV18 to TRBJ1-2, with D possibly being TRBD1 (5 bases). The germline V gene has CDR1 KGHSH and CDR2 LQKENI. V was pared by 6 bases and J by 0 bases, with 14 bases between. The CDR3 contains 15 residues. CDR3 loop: CASSRSGTTNYGYTF. The CDR3 coding sequence is TGTGCCAGCTCGCGAAGCGGGACTACTAACTATGGCTACACCTTC.

This chain links TRBV19 with TRBJ1-5; TRBD1 agrees at 8 bases. Trimming at V came to 11 bases and at J to 3 bases, leaving 6 bases not matched to a gene. The germline CDR1 and CDR2 sequences are LNHDA and SQIVND (reference sequence). The CDR3 totals 13 residues. The CDR3 region is CAVRDRLNQPQHF. DNA for the CDR3: TGTGCCGTACGGGACAGGCTCAATCAGCCCCAGCATTTT.

The chain joins TRBV7-9 to TRBJ2-7; 12 bases are shared with TRBD2. CDR1 and CDR2 from the germline V gene are SEHNR and FQNEAQ (reference sequence). This CDR3 spans 15 amino acids. V shed 8 bases, J shed 5 bases, and the junction held 10 bases outside the gene matches. This CDR3 reads CASLPSGRAQNEQYF. The CDR3 DNA is TGTGCCAGCTTACCTAGCGGGAGGGCCCAAAACGAGCAGTACTTC.

The chain joins TRBV5-1 to TRBJ2-5, with 8 bases lining up with TRBD1. The J segment lost 7 bases and the V segment lost 1 base, leaving 6 bases of the junction unmatched. Germline assignment: CDR1 SGHRS and CDR2 YFSETQ. The CDR3 loop spans 14 amino acids. CDR3 in amino acids: CASSLRPTGGTQYF. CDR3 in DNA: TGCGCCAGCAGCTTGAGGCCTACAGGGGGGACCCAGTACTTC.

For the CDR3, the DNA is TGTGCCAGCAGCGGTCAGACAGCGTACACTAACTATGGCTACACCTTC. Its translation: CASSGQTAYTNYGYTF. The chain employs TRBV7-9 and TRBJ1-2, with D possibly being TRBD1 (5 bases). CDR3 length: 16 amino acids. Per germline, CDR1 SEHNR and CDR2 FQNEAQ (reference sequence). V lost 5 bases, J lost 0 bases, and 16 bases lay in between.

The chain links TRBV5-1 to TRBJ1-1; D is possibly TRBD1 (6 bases). The CDR3 is made up of 15 amino acids. Deletions cut 0 bases from V and 6 bases from J, with 15 bases between. The germline gives CDR1 SGHRS, CDR2 YFSETQ. The CDR3 reads CASSLDRALRSEAFF. The CDR3 DNA reads TGCGCCAGCAGCTTGGACAGGGCTCTCCGATCTGAAGCTTTCTTT.

The chain employs TRBV6-5 and TRBJ1-2; possibly TRBD1 for D (6 bases). Trimming pared 7 bases from V and 5 bases from J, leaving 17 bases between. The V gene's germline CDR1 is MNHEY and CDR2 SVGAGI. The CDR3 contains 14 residues. CDR3 residues: CASTQQGYGYGYTF. CDR3 bases: TGTGCCAGCACTCAACAGGGTTATGGATATGGCTACACCTTC.

The V and J genes are TRBV5-1 and TRBJ2-5, with TRBD1 identical over 12 bases. CDR1 and CDR2 (germline): SGHRS, YFSETQ. The CDR3 has 16 amino acids. V lost 4 bases, J lost 5 bases, and 9 bases stayed unmatched. CDR3 DNA: TGCGCCAGCAGCCGTTCCGGGACAGGGGGCAGTGAGACCCAGTACTTC. Translating it yields CASSRSGTGGSETQYF.

This clone was detected once. The V and J genes are TRBV11-1 and TRBJ2-1; 11 bases agree with TRBD2. The CDR3 has 15 residues. V gave up 5 bases and J gave up 9 bases; unmatched junction bases: 9. Germline V gives CDR1 SGHAT, CDR2 FQDESV (reference sequence). The CDR3 spells CASSPSGGRIVEQFF. As DNA, the CDR3 is TGTGCCAGCAGCCCTAGCGGGGGGAGAATAGTTGAGCAGTTCTTC.

CDR3 region: CASSEWTSGTGEQYF. The CDR3 coding sequence is TGTGCCAGCAGCGAGTGGACTAGCGGGACGGGGGAGCAGTACTTC. The rearrangement joins TRBV5-6 to TRBJ2-7; 12 nucleotides match TRBD2. This CDR3 is 15 amino acids long. The germline gives CDR1 SGHDT, CDR2 YYEEEE. The J segment lost 7 bases and the V segment lost 4 bases, leaving 9 bases of the junction unmatched.

The chain uses TRBV19 and TRBJ2-3; D is perhaps TRBD1 (7 bases). V gave up 2 bases and J gave up 4 bases, with 19 bases separating them. Germline values: CDR1 LNHDA, CDR2 SQIVND (reference sequence). The CDR3 is 17 residues long. DNA for the CDR3: TGTGCCAGTAGTATACAAGGCAGGGGGGAAATCGCAGATACGCAGTATTTT. This translates into CASSIQGRGEIADTQYF.

A note on this clone: At one end, the junction sequence differs from germline, possibly due to a read error. The chain couples TRBV19 to TRBJ1-2; TRBD1 aligns across 7 bases. Germline lookup yields CDR1 LNHDA and CDR2 SQIVND (reference sequence). This CDR3 spans 12 amino acids. Here the CDR3 reads CASSPRDSPRYF. In nucleotides, the CDR3 is TGTGCCAGTAGTCCGCGGGACAGCCCTCGCTACTTC. Based on the CDR3 plus reference TRBV19 and TRBJ1-2, the full variable domain is DGGITQSPKYLFRKEGQNVTLSCEQNLNHDAMYWYRQDPGQGLRLIYYSQIVNDFQKGDIAEGYSVSREKKESFPLTVTSAQKNPTAFYLCASSPRDSPRYFGSGTRLTVV.